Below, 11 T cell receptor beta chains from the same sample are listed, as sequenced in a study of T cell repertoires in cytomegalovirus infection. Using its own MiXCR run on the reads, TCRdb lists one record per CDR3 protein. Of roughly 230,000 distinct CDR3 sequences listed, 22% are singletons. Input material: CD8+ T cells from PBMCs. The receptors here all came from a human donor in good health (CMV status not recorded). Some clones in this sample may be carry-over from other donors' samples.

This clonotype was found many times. This chain's CDR3 is CASSSGSYSYGNIQYF. CDR3 in DNA: TGTGCCAGCAGCTCAGGGAGTTATTCCTATGGAAACATTCAGTACTTC. The V and J genes are TRBV7-2 and TRBJ2-4; D is possibly TRBD1 or TRBD2 (5 bases each). The ends were cut back, 4 bases at V and 6 bases at J, with 19 bases in the middle. The CDR3 is made up of 16 amino acids. Per germline, CDR1 SGHTA and CDR2 FQGNSA.

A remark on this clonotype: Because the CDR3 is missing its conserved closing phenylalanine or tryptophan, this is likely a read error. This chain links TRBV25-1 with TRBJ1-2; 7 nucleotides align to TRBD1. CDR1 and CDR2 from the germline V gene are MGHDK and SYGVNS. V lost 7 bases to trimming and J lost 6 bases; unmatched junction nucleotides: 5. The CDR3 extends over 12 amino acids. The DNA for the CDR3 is TGTGCCAGCAATGACAGGGTCGATGGCTACACCATC. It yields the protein CASNDRVDGYTI.

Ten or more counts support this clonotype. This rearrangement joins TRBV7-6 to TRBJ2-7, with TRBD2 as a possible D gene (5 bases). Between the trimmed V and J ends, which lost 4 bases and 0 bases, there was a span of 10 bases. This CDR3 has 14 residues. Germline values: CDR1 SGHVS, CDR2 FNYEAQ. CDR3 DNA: TGTGCCAGCAGCTCGGACTCGAACTCCTACGAGCAGTACTTC. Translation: CASSSDSNSYEQYF.

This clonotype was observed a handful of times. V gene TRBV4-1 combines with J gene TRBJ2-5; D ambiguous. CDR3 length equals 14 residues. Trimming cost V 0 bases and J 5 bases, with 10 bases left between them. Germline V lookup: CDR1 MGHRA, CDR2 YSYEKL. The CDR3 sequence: CASSQESPPETQYF. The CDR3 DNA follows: TGCGCCAGCAGCCAAGAATCTCCTCCGGAGACCCAGTACTTC.

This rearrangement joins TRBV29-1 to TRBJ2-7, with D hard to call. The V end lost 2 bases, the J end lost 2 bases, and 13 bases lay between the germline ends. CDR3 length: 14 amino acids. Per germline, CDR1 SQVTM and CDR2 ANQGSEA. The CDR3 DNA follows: TGCAGCGTTGAATCGCCCGGACCACCCTACGAGCAGTACTTC. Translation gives CSVESPGPPYEQYF.

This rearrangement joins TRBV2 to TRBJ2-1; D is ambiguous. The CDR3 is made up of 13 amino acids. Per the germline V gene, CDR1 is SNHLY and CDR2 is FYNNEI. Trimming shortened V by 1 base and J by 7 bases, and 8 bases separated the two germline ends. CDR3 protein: CASSEGQLNEQFF. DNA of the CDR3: TGTGCCAGCAGTGAAGGGCAGCTAAATGAGCAGTTCTTC.

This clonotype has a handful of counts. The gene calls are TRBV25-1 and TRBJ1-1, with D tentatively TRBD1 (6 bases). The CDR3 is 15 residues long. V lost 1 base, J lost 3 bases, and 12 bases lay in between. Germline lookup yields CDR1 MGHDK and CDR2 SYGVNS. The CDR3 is CASSEWGARDTEAFF. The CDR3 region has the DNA TGTGCCAGCAGTGAATGGGGGGCCCGTGACACTGAAGCTTTCTTT.

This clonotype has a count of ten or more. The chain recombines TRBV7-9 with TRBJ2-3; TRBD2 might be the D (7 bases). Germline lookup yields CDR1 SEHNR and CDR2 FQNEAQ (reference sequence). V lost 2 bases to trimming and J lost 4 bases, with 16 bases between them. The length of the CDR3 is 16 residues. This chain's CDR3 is CASSLTLGGAPDTQYF. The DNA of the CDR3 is TGTGCCAGCAGCTTAACTTTGGGGGGGGCCCCAGATACGCAGTATTTT.

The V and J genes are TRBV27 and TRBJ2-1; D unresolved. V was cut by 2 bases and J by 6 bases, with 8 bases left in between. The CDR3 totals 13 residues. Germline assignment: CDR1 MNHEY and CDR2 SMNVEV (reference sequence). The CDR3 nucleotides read TGTGCCAGCAGTTTAGGTGAACTCAATGAGCAGTTCTTC. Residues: CASSLGELNEQFF.

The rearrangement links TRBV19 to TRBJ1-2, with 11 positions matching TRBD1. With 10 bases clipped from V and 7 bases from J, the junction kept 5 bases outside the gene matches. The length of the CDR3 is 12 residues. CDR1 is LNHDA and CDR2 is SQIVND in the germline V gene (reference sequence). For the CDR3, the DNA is TGTGCCACTCGGACAGGGGGCCTTGGCTACACCTTC. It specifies CATRTGGLGYTF.

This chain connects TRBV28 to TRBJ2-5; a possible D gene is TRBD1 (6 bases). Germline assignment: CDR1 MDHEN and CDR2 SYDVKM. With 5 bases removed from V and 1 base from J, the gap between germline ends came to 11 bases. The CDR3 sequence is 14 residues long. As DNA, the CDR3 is TGTGCCAGCAGTCTCACAGGGAGCCAAGAGACCCAGTACTTC. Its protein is CASSLTGSQETQYF.